The TCR beta chain under discussion was sequenced for a study of cytomegalovirus exposure and HLA in healthy donors. Vbeta (60) and Jbeta (13) primers were used in the PCR. Sequenced by immunoSEQ multiplex PCR; TCRdb stores in-frame clones only, minus some. The sample yields 100,000 to 150,000 clones, over 60% seen once. This clone is a singleton in its sample. The origin of this receptor is a female donor in good health and CMV-seronegative. The sequenced sample consisted of PBMCs.

CDR3 sequence reads: CASSQEPGATVGSPLHF. For the CDR3, the DNA is TGTGCCAGCAGCCAAGAGCCGGGAGCAACGGTGGGTTCACCCCTCCACTTT. The chain links TRBV4-2 to TRBJ1-6; D call uncertain. The germline V gene has CDR1 LGHNA and CDR2 YNFKEQ. Trimming removed 0 bases at V and 9 bases at J, with 18 bases between. The CDR3 has 17 amino acids.